This TCR beta chain was profiled in a study of OX40 agonist ivuxolimab in advanced cancers. Study as a whole: Three patients got partial responses; one had hepatocellular carcinoma and two had cutaneous melanoma.

Using immunoSEQ multiplex PCR, the repertoire was profiled, and TCRdb retains in-frame clones only, with some absent. The table has about 20,000 clones, approximately 86% seen once; the top ten hold nearly 25%. The V and J ends lost 3 bases and 6 bases respectively, with 8 bases between them. The CDR3 length is 12 residues. Germline CDR1 reads WSHSY; CDR2 reads SAAADI. This material consisted of CD4+ or CD8+ T cells sorted from blood, taken in a trial of the OX40 agonist ivuxolimab. The receptor comes from an adult with an advanced solid tumor such as melanoma, head and neck, liver or kidney cancer. The chain employs TRBV10-2 and TRBJ1-2; a possible D gene is TRBD1 (5 bases). The CDR3 protein is CASSDGGNGYTF. The CDR3 nucleotides read TGCGCCAGCAGTGATGGGGGGAATGGCTACACCTTC.